The next 30 T cell receptor beta chains were all read from a single sample in a study of long-term antiretroviral therapy in people with HIV. At the survey level, the v3.0 immunoSEQ assay was run. The method was immunoSEQ multiplex PCR; TCRdb's version includes in-frame clones alone and lacks a portion of them. The sample has some 20,000 clones; about 70% are singletons. Sequences were derived from unsorted PBMCs, sampled 0.5 years before starting antiretroviral therapy. The receptors shown here come from a man younger than 35 with HIV.

This clone is medium-sized in the sample. The rearrangement joins TRBV5-6 to TRBJ2-1, with D perhaps being TRBD1 or TRBD2 (5 bases each). Germline lookup yields CDR1 SGHDT and CDR2 YYEEEE. Trimming took 4 bases from V and 4 from J, leaving 15 bases between them. This CDR3 is built from 15 residues. CDR3 loop: CASSPGRAPYNEQFF. The CDR3, as DNA: TGTGCCAGCAGCCCGGGACGGGCTCCATACAATGAGCAGTTCTTC.

This sequence joins TRBV7-9 and TRBJ2-5, with TRBD1 matching 8 bases. After removal of 6 bases from V and 5 bases from J, the junction contained 11 bases not matched to a gene. Germline V gene data show CDR1 as SEHNR and CDR2 as FQNEAQ (reference sequence). The CDR3 loop spans 15 amino acids. The CDR3: CASRGFQGARETQYF. CDR3 nucleotide sequence: TGTGCCAGCAGAGGATTTCAGGGGGCGAGGGAGACCCAGTACTTC. Variable domain in full (rest from reference TRBV7-9 and TRBJ2-5): DTGVSQNPRHKITKRGQNVTFRCDPISEHNRLYWYRQTLGQGPEFLTYFQNEAQLEKSRLLSDRFSAERPKGSFSTLEIQRTEQGDSAMYLCASRGFQGARETQYFGPGTRLLVL.

V gene TRBV5-1 combines with J gene TRBJ1-5, with TRBD1 matching 11 bases. The CDR3 contains 15 residues. V dropped 3 bases and J dropped 5; count of bases not matched to a gene: 4. The V gene's germline CDR1 is SGHRS and CDR2 YFSETQ. CDR3 loop: CASSSDRGRDQPQHF. The CDR3 coding sequence is TGCGCCAGCAGCTCGGACAGGGGGCGCGATCAGCCCCAGCATTTT.

This chain connects TRBV28 to TRBJ1-2; TRBD1 is a possible D gene (5 bases). The germline V gene encodes CDR1 MDHEN and CDR2 SYDVKM. CDR3 size: 14 residues. V was pared by 4 bases and J by 6 bases, with 15 bases between. CDR3 amino acids: CASSSPDTSNGYTF. DNA of the CDR3: TGTGCCAGCAGTTCCCCGGACACTTCAAATGGCTACACCTTC.

The chain employs TRBV11-2 and TRBJ1-5; maybe TRBD1 (5 bases). The CDR3 length is 15 residues. Trimming took off 1 base at V and 2 bases at J, with 9 bases between the two ends. The germline gives CDR1 SGHAT, CDR2 FQNNGV. CDR3 protein: CASSLGGPGNQPQHF. For the CDR3, the DNA is TGTGCCAGCAGCTTAGGGGGACCGGGCAATCAGCCCCAGCATTTT.

The rearrangement uses TRBV15 and TRBJ1-5; D might be TRBD1 (6 bases). The germline V and J ends were trimmed by 0 bases and 3 bases, with 12 bases remaining between them. This CDR3 comprises 16 residues. Germline V lookup: CDR1 LNHNV, CDR2 YYDKDF (reference sequence). DNA of the CDR3: TGTGCCACCAGCAGAGATGTTGTGGGACACAATCAGCCCCAGCATTTT. It specifies CATSRDVVGHNQPQHF.

This rearrangement joins TRBV7-9 to TRBJ2-5; D is undetermined. CDR1 and CDR2 from the germline V gene are SEHNR and FQNEAQ (reference sequence). V was pared by 4 bases and J by 1 base, with 13 bases between. This CDR3 has 15 amino acids. In nucleotides, the CDR3 is TGTGCCAGCAGCTCCGTAGTGAGGTCCCAAGAGACCCAGTACTTC. Its protein product is CASSSVVRSQETQYF.

The chain uses TRBV5-1 and TRBJ2-2, with 11 positions matching TRBD1. CDR1 and CDR2 from the germline V gene are SGHRS and YFSETQ. The ends lost 4 bases at V and 3 bases at J; junction bases unmatched: 5. The CDR3 has 16 amino acids. The CDR3 nucleotides read TGCGCCAGCAGCAGTCCGGGACAGGGGGACACCGGGGAGCTGTTTTTT. Translation gives CASSSPGQGDTGELFF.

CDR3 DNA sequence: TGTGCCAGCAGCTTAGAATGGGGGCTTGGCACTGAAGCTTTCTTT. Translated, it gives CASSLEWGLGTEAFF. The V and J genes are TRBV7-2 and TRBJ1-1; D is possibly TRBD1 (6 bases). Trimming removed 1 base from V and 4 bases from J, with 13 bases in between. The CDR3 is made up of 15 amino acids. Germline V gene lookup returns CDR1 SGHTA and CDR2 FQGNSA.

This rearrangement joins TRBV5-1 to TRBJ1-6, with 8 nucleotides matching TRBD1. CDR3 length: 15 residues. Trimming at V came to 4 bases and at J to 3 bases, leaving 3 bases not matched to a gene. Germline CDR1 and CDR2: SGHRS and YFSETQ. In nucleotides, the CDR3 is TGCGCCAGCAGCGGGACAGGAGACTATAATTCACCCCTCCACTTT. Encoded protein: CASSGTGDYNSPLHF.

In its sample, this clone was seen once. The chain has TRBV9 and TRBJ2-1; 7 bases line up with TRBD2. With 5 bases clipped from V and 5 bases from J, the junction kept 10 bases outside the gene matches. The CDR3 totals 15 residues. Germline CDR1 is SGDLS and CDR2 is YYNGEE. The CDR3 region is CASSGGAGANNEQFF. DNA for the CDR3: TGTGCCAGCAGTGGCGGGGCGGGAGCAAACAATGAGCAGTTCTTC.

This chain uses TRBV4-3 with TRBJ2-7; D unresolved. The CDR3 consists of 13 residues. From germline, CDR1 is LGHNA and CDR2 YSLEER. Trimming removed 0 bases at V and 4 bases at J, with 7 bases between. The CDR3 DNA reads as TGCGCCAGCAGCCAAGATACCGCTTACGAGCAGTACTTC. Translating gives CASSQDTAYEQYF.

This chain links TRBV10-3 with TRBJ2-3; possibly TRBD1 or TRBD2 for D (5 bases each). The CDR3 has 17 residues. Looked up from germline, CDR1 is ENHRY and CDR2 is SYGVKD. V was pared by 5 bases and J by 0 bases, with 18 bases between. CDR3 region: CAISPPGSSISTDTQYF. Written as DNA, the CDR3 is TGTGCCATCAGTCCTCCAGGGAGCTCCATCAGCACAGATACGCAGTATTTT.

The CDR3 is CASSSRDREAGELFF. The CDR3 nucleotides read TGTGCCAGCAGCTCACGGGACAGGGAGGCCGGGGAGCTGTTTTTT. The V and J genes are TRBV11-3 and TRBJ2-2; the match to TRBD1 covers 9 bases. Germline V gives CDR1 SGHNT, CDR2 YENEEA. With V trimmed by 4 bases and J by 6 bases, 6 bases remained unmatched. The CDR3 totals 15 residues.

This clone came up once. V is TRBV2 and J is TRBJ2-7; D is perhaps TRBD1 (5 bases). The CDR3 has 16 residues. The germline V gene has CDR1 SNHLY and CDR2 FYNNEI. V was clipped by 1 base and J by 3 bases, with 16 bases between them. CDR3 region: CASSEVQVAGLYEQYF. The DNA of the CDR3 is TGTGCCAGCAGTGAAGTACAGGTGGCAGGTCTCTACGAGCAGTACTTC.

The chain couples TRBV19 to TRBJ1-1; a weak D match, TRBD1 (5 bases). The CDR3 is 15 residues long. V was cut by 9 bases and J by 7 bases, with 24 bases left in between. The germline CDR1 and CDR2 sequences are LNHDA and SQIVND (reference sequence). This chain's CDR3 is CASQMVGAPSDEAFF. CDR3 in DNA: TGTGCCAGCCAAATGGTCGGGGCCCCCTCGGATGAAGCTTTCTTT.

V and J are TRBV14 and TRBJ2-7; maybe TRBD2 (6 bases). The V gene lost 4 bases and the J gene lost 2 bases, with 9 bases spanning the gap. CDR1 is SGHDN, CDR2 FVKESK, per germline. The CDR3 sequence is 13 residues long. The CDR3 sequence is CASSRGGAYEQYF. Here the CDR3 DNA reads TGTGCCAGCAGCCGTGGAGGGGCCTACGAGCAGTACTTC.

The chain couples TRBV28 to TRBJ2-7, with 10 positions matching TRBD1. The V gene end was trimmed by 4 bases and the J gene end by 3 bases; junction bases not matched to a gene: 6. This CDR3 contains 15 residues. The germline V gene encodes CDR1 MDHEN and CDR2 SYDVKM. The CDR3 loop is CASSSGTGVFYEQYF. DNA for the CDR3: TGTGCCAGCAGTTCTGGGACAGGGGTTTTCTACGAGCAGTACTTC.

CDR3: CAISGSRGELTYNEQFF. The CDR3 nucleotides are TGTGCCATCAGTGGGTCGCGTGGGGAACTGACCTACAATGAGCAGTTCTTC. The chain combines TRBV10-3 with TRBJ2-1; no clear D. The V end was cut by 4 bases, the J end by 2 bases, with 18 bases between. The CDR3 has 17 amino acids. Germline CDR1 reads ENHRY; CDR2 reads SYGVKD.

The table lists this clone with a count of one. Written as DNA, the CDR3 is TGTGCCAGCAGACCTGACAGCGACCATGAGCAGTTCTTC. It specifies CASRPDSDHEQFF. V usage is TRBV11-2 and J usage is TRBJ2-1, with D possibly TRBD1 on 5 matching bases. This CDR3 has 13 residues. V lost 6 bases and J 8 bases, leaving 14 bases between the germline ends. Germline lookup yields CDR1 SGHAT and CDR2 FQNNGV.

The rearrangement joins TRBV2 to TRBJ2-6; D is unclear. Between the trimmed V and J ends, which lost 5 bases and 0 bases, there was a span of 2 bases. Germline lookup yields CDR1 SNHLY and CDR2 FYNNEI. The CDR3 is made up of 13 amino acids. The chain's CDR3 is CASSNSGANVLTF. The DNA for the CDR3 is TGTGCCAGCAGTAACTCTGGGGCCAACGTCCTGACTTTC. The variable domain in full, completed from reference TRBV2 and TRBJ2-6, reads EPEVTQTPSHQVTQMGQEVILRCVPISNHLYFYWYRQILGQKVEFLVSFYNNEISEKSEIFDDQFSVERPDGSNFTLKIRSTKLEDSAMYFCASSNSGANVLTFGAGSRLTVL.

The chain uses TRBV5-6 and TRBJ2-7, with TRBD1 as a possible D gene (7 bases). Trimming pared 3 bases from V and 3 bases from J, leaving 13 bases between. This CDR3 is built from 14 residues. Germline assignment: CDR1 SGHDT and CDR2 YYEEEE. CDR3 residues: CASSSGGQIYEQYF. CDR3 bases: TGTGCCAGCAGCTCAGGGGGGCAGATCTACGAGCAGTACTTC.

This chain uses TRBV7-9 with TRBJ2-7; TRBD1 matches at 9 bases. The CDR3 is made up of 17 amino acids. The J segment lost 3 bases and the V segment lost 4 bases, leaving 13 bases of the junction unmatched. CDR1 and CDR2 from the germline V gene are SEHNR and FQNEAQ (reference sequence). The chain's CDR3 is CASSSSRGRDRDYEQYF. CDR3 DNA sequence: TGTGCCAGCAGCTCATCTCGGGGACGGGACAGGGACTACGAGCAGTACTTC.

The chain has TRBV15 and TRBJ2-7; possible D gene TRBD2, 6 bases. There are 15 residues in the CDR3. The V gene lost 5 bases and the J gene lost 2 bases, with 16 bases spanning the gap. Germline loops: CDR1 LNHNV, CDR2 YYDKDF (reference sequence). This CDR3 is CATSSTGTGTYEQYF. CDR3 nucleotides: TGTGCCACCAGCTCAACCGGGACTGGGACCTACGAGCAGTACTTC.

DNA for the CDR3: TGCGCCAGCATTTTAGCGGGAGGGCCTCTCTACGAGCAGTACTTC. The encoded protein is CASILAGGPLYEQYF. The chain uses TRBV5-1 and TRBJ2-7; 11 nucleotides match TRBD2. Germline V CDR1 and CDR2: SGHRS, YFSETQ. V was clipped by 6 bases and J by 3 bases; unmatched bases: 8. The CDR3 extends over 15 amino acids. The whole variable domain, filled in from reference TRBV5-1 and TRBJ2-7, reads KAGVTQTPRYLIKTRGQQVTLSCSPISGHRSVSWYQQTPGQGLQFLFEYFSETQRNKGNFPGRFSGRQFSNSRSEMNVSTLELGDSALYLCASILAGGPLYEQYFGPGTRLTVT.

The chain recombines TRBV9 with TRBJ2-1; a possible D gene is TRBD2 (6 bases). Trimming shortened V by 2 bases and J by 8 bases, and 14 bases separated the two germline ends. The V gene's germline CDR1 is SGDLS and CDR2 YYNGEE. This CDR3 is 14 amino acids long. This CDR3 reads CASSVSPGVDEQFF. CDR3 DNA: TGTGCCAGCAGCGTGAGCCCGGGGGTGGATGAGCAGTTCTTC.

The chain uses TRBV7-9 and TRBJ2-1; TRBD1 or TRBD2 may be the D gene (6 bases each). V was shortened by 5 bases and J by 3 bases, with 20 bases between the two germline ends. This CDR3 has 17 amino acids. Germline V gene sequence: CDR1 SEHNR, CDR2 FQNEAQ (reference sequence). The CDR3: CASSGGQGPYHYNEQFF. CDR3 DNA: TGTGCCAGCAGCGGGGGGCAGGGCCCATATCACTACAATGAGCAGTTCTTC.

The chain links TRBV4-1 to TRBJ1-1; a weak D match, TRBD1 (5 bases). Germline CDR1 reads MGHRA; CDR2 reads YSYEKL. The germline V and J ends were trimmed by 7 bases and 5 bases, with 17 bases remaining between them. This CDR3 comprises 14 residues. The CDR3 here is CASNVAGKGTEAFF. DNA of the CDR3: TGCGCCAGCAATGTTGCGGGAAAGGGGACTGAAGCTTTCTTT.

The chain recombines TRBV11-2 with TRBJ2-7, with a possible D match to TRBD2 (6 bases). V was cut by 1 base and J by 3 bases, with 13 bases left in between. The CDR3 consists of 15 residues. Germline CDR1 is SGHAT and CDR2 is FQNNGV. The CDR3: CASSLAGSGRYEQYF. CDR3 nucleotide sequence: TGTGCCAGCAGCTTAGCGGGTAGCGGCCGCTACGAGCAGTACTTC.

The chain joins TRBV25-1 to TRBJ1-2; a weak D match, TRBD1 (5 bases). CDR3 length equals 15 residues. V lost 1 base and J lost 5, with 14 bases in between. Per the germline V gene, CDR1 is MGHDK and CDR2 is SYGVNS. CDR3 sequence reads: CASSESPQGSYGYTF. The CDR3 DNA is TGTGCCAGCAGTGAATCACCCCAGGGATCGTATGGCTACACCTTC.